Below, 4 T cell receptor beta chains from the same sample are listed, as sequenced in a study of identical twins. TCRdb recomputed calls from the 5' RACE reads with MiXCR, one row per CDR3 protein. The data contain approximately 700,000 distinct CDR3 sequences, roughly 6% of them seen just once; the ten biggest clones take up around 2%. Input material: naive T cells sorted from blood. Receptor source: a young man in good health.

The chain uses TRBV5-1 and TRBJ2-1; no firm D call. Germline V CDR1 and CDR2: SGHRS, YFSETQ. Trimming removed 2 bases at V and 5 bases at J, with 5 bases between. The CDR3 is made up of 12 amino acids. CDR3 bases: TGCGCCAGCAGCTTTGACCACAATGAGCAGTTCTTC. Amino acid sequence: CASSFDHNEQFF.

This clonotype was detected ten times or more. CDR3 sequence (DNA): TGTGCCAGCAGTCACTGGGAACAGTTGGACATTCAGTACTTC. This translates into CASSHWEQLDIQYF. The rearrangement links TRBV6-5 to TRBJ2-4; D is unclear. The CDR3 extends over 14 amino acids. Germline CDR1 reads MNHEY; CDR2 reads SVGAGI. The V gene lost 5 bases and the J gene lost 8 bases, with 16 bases spanning the gap.

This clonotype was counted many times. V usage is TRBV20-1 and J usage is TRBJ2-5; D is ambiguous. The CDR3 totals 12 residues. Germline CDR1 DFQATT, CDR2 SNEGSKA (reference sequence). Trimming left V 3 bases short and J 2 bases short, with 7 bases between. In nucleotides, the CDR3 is TGCAGTGCTAGTGACGGACAAGAGACCCAGTACTTC. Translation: CSASDGQETQYF.

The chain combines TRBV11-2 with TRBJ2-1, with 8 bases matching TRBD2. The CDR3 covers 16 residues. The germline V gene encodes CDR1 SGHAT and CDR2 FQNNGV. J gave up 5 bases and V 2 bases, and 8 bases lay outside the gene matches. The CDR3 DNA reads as TGTGCCAGCAGCTTACTCTTCTGGCGGGGGGACAATGAGCAGTTCTTC. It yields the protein CASSLLFWRGDNEQFF.